The 20 T cell receptor beta chains reported below all come from one sample, sequenced in a study of cytomegalovirus exposure and HLA in healthy donors. It was with 60 Vbeta and 13 Jbeta primers that the PCR ran. The assay was immunoSEQ multiplex PCR, and TCRdb's table has in-frame clones only and misses some. With 80,000 to 95,000 clones in the sample, the ten largest clones hold 0.95% to 1.3%. The sequencing input was PBMCs. These receptor sequences come from a woman under 40 in good health and CMV-seronegative.

V and J are TRBV2 and TRBJ1-2; D remains ambiguous. Germline V CDR1 and CDR2: SNHLY, FYNNEI. This CDR3 is built from 11 residues. Trimming took off 7 bases at V and 7 bases at J, with 10 bases between the two ends. The CDR3 loop reads CASTRGPGYTF. The CDR3 nucleotides read TGTGCCAGCACTAGAGGGCCTGGCTACACCTTC.

The chain's CDR3 is CASSRTEGSREQYF. CDR3 bases: TGTGCCAGTAGTCGGACAGAGGGGTCGCGCGAGCAGTACTTC. The chain recombines TRBV19 with TRBJ2-7; D possibly corresponds to TRBD1 (6 bases). V lost 5 bases to trimming and J lost 6 bases, with 17 bases between them. CDR3 length: 14 residues. Germline CDR1 and CDR2: LNHDA and SQIVND (reference sequence). Combining the CDR3 with reference TRBV19 and TRBJ2-7 gives the whole variable domain DGGITQSPKYLFRKEGQNVTLSCEQNLNHDAMYWYRQDPGQGLRLIYYSQIVNDFQKGDIAEGYSVSREKKESFPLTVTSAQKNPTAFYLCASSRTEGSREQYFGPGTRLTVT.

This chain links TRBV9 with TRBJ2-1; D is perhaps TRBD1 (6 bases). The germline CDR1 and CDR2 sequences are SGDLS and YYNGEE. CDR3 length: 11 amino acids. Trimming left V 2 bases short and J 10 bases short, with 7 bases between. The CDR3 loop reads CASSVGGEQFF. The CDR3 DNA reads as TGTGCCAGCAGCGTTGGGGGCGAGCAGTTCTTC.

The V call is TRBV18, the J call TRBJ2-6; 7 nucleotides agree with TRBD1. The germline CDR1 and CDR2 sequences are KGHSH and LQKENI. V was pared by 2 bases and J by 0 bases, with 7 bases of the junction left unmatched. The CDR3 runs to 18 residues. The chain's CDR3 is CASSPSRDRASGANVLTF. For the CDR3, the DNA is TGTGCCAGCTCACCATCACGGGACAGAGCCTCTGGGGCCAACGTCCTGACTTTC.

A note on this clone: A junction boundary mismatches the germline segment, possibly from a read error. This chain joins TRBV7-2 and TRBJ1-1, with D tentatively TRBD1 (6 bases). CDR1 is SGHTA and CDR2 is FQGNSA in the germline V gene. This CDR3 is 13 amino acids long. The CDR3 reads CASSQTRDTEDFF. CDR3 in DNA: TGTGCCAGCAGCCAGACTCGGGACACTGAAGATTTCTTT. The full variable domain, in which reference TRBV7-2 and TRBJ1-1 provide the parts outside the CDR3, is GAGVSQSPSNKVTEKGKDVELRCDPISGHTALYWYRQSLGQGLEFLIYFQGNSAPDKSGLPSDRFSAERTGGSVSTLTIQRTQQEDSAVYLCASSQTRDTEDFFGQGTRLTVV.

The chain combines TRBV6-5 with TRBJ1-2; 8 bases fit TRBD1. Germline trimming cut 7 bases from V and 3 bases from J; bases unmatched to any gene: 4. The CDR3 consists of 13 residues. The germline CDR1 and CDR2 sequences are MNHEY and SVGAGI. The CDR3 nucleotides are TGTGCCAGCACCAAGGGACAGGACTATGGCTACACCTTC. It translates to CASTKGQDYGYTF.

DNA for the CDR3: TGTGCCTGGAGTTCCCCTATCCTCGGGACTAGCGGGATGGGGGAGCAGTACTTC. This codes for CAWSSPILGTSGMGEQYF. The chain has TRBV30 and TRBJ2-7; 13 nucleotides agree with TRBD2. J was trimmed by 7 bases and V by 2 bases; bases with no gene match: 17. Germline V gene sequence: CDR1 GTSNPN, CDR2 SVGIG (reference sequence). The CDR3 contains 18 residues. The full variable domain, in which reference TRBV30 and TRBJ2-7 provide the parts outside the CDR3, is SQTIHQWPATLVQPVGSPLSLECTVEGTSNPNLYWYRQAAGRGLQLLFYSVGIGQISSEVPQNLSASRPQDRQFILSSKKLLLSDSGFYLCAWSSPILGTSGMGEQYFGPGTRLTVT.

The gene calls are TRBV29-1 and TRBJ2-1; D is perhaps TRBD2 (6 bases). The V gene lost 1 base and the J gene lost 5 bases, with 15 bases spanning the gap. CDR1 SQVTM and CDR2 ANQGSEA come from the germline V gene. The CDR3 has 15 amino acids. The CDR3 region is CSVEGARGKDNEQFF. CDR3 DNA: TGCAGCGTTGAAGGGGCACGCGGGAAGGACAATGAGCAGTTCTTC.

The CDR3 nucleotides are TGTGCCAGCAGTGAATTTTGGACAGGGACCGGGGAGCTGTTTTTT. This translates into CASSEFWTGTGELFF. The genes are TRBV6-1 and TRBJ2-2; 8 bases are shared with TRBD1. Germline CDR1 reads MNHNS; CDR2 reads SASEGT. Trimming removed 2 bases from V and 5 bases from J; junction bases left unmatched: 4. This CDR3 is built from 15 residues.

The chain combines TRBV5-1 with TRBJ1-1; a possible D gene is TRBD1 (5 bases). Trimming shortened V by 0 bases and J by 1 base, and 10 bases separated the two germline ends. There are 15 residues in the CDR3. The germline V gene has CDR1 SGHRS and CDR2 YFSETQ. The CDR3 region has the DNA TGCGCCAGCAGCTTGGGGGGGGGAAGGAACACTGAAGCTTTCTTT. Translation gives CASSLGGGRNTEAFF.

The chain couples TRBV11-2 to TRBJ1-2; a weak D match, TRBD1 (6 bases). The CDR3 runs 13 residues. The V gene's germline CDR1 is SGHAT and CDR2 FQNNGV. V was cut by 5 bases and J by 3 bases, with 10 bases left in between. CDR3 DNA sequence: TGTGCCAGCAGCCACAGGGTAGACTATGGCTACACCTTC. As protein: CASSHRVDYGYTF.

The chain joins TRBV6-6 to TRBJ1-5, with TRBD1 matching 7 bases. Germline CDR1 is MNHNY and CDR2 is SVGAGI (reference sequence). The CDR3 is 14 residues long. V was pared by 11 bases and J by 0 bases, with 7 bases of the junction left unmatched. The CDR3 loop reads CAARDSHSNQPQHF. The CDR3 DNA follows: TGTGCCGCTCGGGACAGCCATAGCAATCAGCCCCAGCATTTT.

This chain joins TRBV10-3 and TRBJ2-7; the D is unclear. Germline loops: CDR1 ENHRY, CDR2 SYGVKD. The CDR3 loop spans 14 amino acids. Trimming stripped 2 bases from V and 0 bases from J, with 8 bases between. The DNA for the CDR3 is TGTGCCATCAGTGAGGTCTTTTCCTCCTACGAGCAGTACTTC. Protein product: CAISEVFSSYEQYF.

The J gene is TRBJ1-2, the V gene TRBV29-1; a possible D gene is TRBD1 (6 bases). The CDR3 runs to 13 residues. The V gene's germline CDR1 is SQVTM and CDR2 ANQGSEA. V lost 5 bases, J lost 7 bases, and 17 bases lay in between. The CDR3 DNA reads TGCAGCGTTCCTTACACCCACAGGGCTGGCTACACCTTC. Amino acids: CSVPYTHRAGYTF.

This chain uses TRBV6-6 with TRBJ2-1; 10 bases agree with TRBD2. This CDR3 has 16 amino acids. V shed 6 bases, J shed 3 bases, and the junction held 8 bases outside the gene matches. Germline values: CDR1 MNHNY, CDR2 SVGAGI (reference sequence). The CDR3 sequence: CASSLGVAGGYNEQFF. DNA for the CDR3: TGTGCCAGCAGCCTCGGGGTAGCGGGGGGCTACAATGAGCAGTTCTTC.

As regards this clone: This is likely a read error, given that the CDR3 carries no conserved phenylalanine or tryptophan at its end. Because the CDR3's place on the DNA is in doubt, the DNA is left out and the CDR3 is given as listed by TCRdb. The chain carries TRBV25-1 and TRBJ1-1. Germline-derived CDR1 and CDR2 are MGHDK and SYGVNS. The CDR3 spans 12 residues, counting both ends. The CDR3 sequence is CASSDRMGGVTV.

About this clone itself: At the DNA level, this CDR3 is encoded by other sequences in the same sample as well. The rearrangement joins TRBV5-1 to TRBJ2-6; no definite D call. The CDR3 length is 14 residues. The germline V gene encodes CDR1 SGHRS and CDR2 YFSETQ. V was pared by 1 base and J by 1 base, with 3 bases between. Here the CDR3 reads CASSLRSGANVLTF. The CDR3 DNA reads TGCGCCAGCAGCTTGCGGTCTGGGGCCAACGTCCTGACTTTC. The full variable domain, with the rest looked up from reference TRBV5-1 and TRBJ2-6, is KAGVTQTPRYLIKTRGQQVTLSCSPISGHRSVSWYQQTPGQGLQFLFEYFSETQRNKGNFPGRFSGRQFSNSRSEMNVSTLELGDSALYLCASSLRSGANVLTFGAGSRLTVL.

This chain connects TRBV5-6 to TRBJ1-1; TRBD1 matches at 9 bases. Looked up from germline, CDR1 is SGHDT and CDR2 is YYEEEE. With V trimmed by 4 bases and J by 3 bases, 10 bases remained unmatched. The CDR3 is made up of 16 amino acids. The CDR3 here is CASSAYVRDRDTEAFF. CDR3 coding DNA: TGTGCCAGCAGCGCCTATGTTAGGGACAGGGACACTGAAGCTTTCTTT.

CDR3 amino acids: CASSFGGRSYGYTF. The CDR3 coding sequence is TGTGCCAGCAGTTTCGGGGGAAGAAGCTATGGCTACACCTTC. The chain recombines TRBV27 with TRBJ1-2, with D perhaps TRBD1 (5 bases). V lost 3 bases and J 4 bases, leaving 12 bases between the germline ends. This CDR3 comprises 14 residues. Germline assignment: CDR1 MNHEY and CDR2 SMNVEV (reference sequence).

The chain employs TRBV28 and TRBJ1-5; a weak D match, TRBD1 (6 bases). V lost 5 bases and J 5 bases, leaving 13 bases between the germline ends. CDR1 MDHEN and CDR2 SYDVKM come from the germline V gene. The CDR3 runs to 14 residues. Written as DNA, the CDR3 is TGTGCCAGCAGTACGACAGGTGGTGATCAGCCCCAGCATTTT. It specifies CASSTTGGDQPQHF.